The 8 T cell receptor beta chains below were found in one sample sequenced in a study of blood T cell repertoires in COVID-19. Produced via immunoSEQ multiplex PCR; TCRdb's table is partial and in-frame only. The sample has 120,000 to 150,000 clones; about four fifths are singletons. The sample comprised peripheral blood. The receptors were sampled from a human donor with acute or convalescent COVID-19. The donor label of this sample is uncertain.

This chain connects TRBV9 to TRBJ1-2; D gene ambiguous. V dropped 0 bases and J dropped 6 bases, with 15 bases sitting between them. Germline V lookup: CDR1 SGDLS, CDR2 YYNGEE. The CDR3 extends over 15 amino acids. The CDR3 DNA reads TGTGCCAGCAGCGTAGAGTCGATTCGGACTAATGGCTACACCTTC. Encoded protein: CASSVESIRTNGYTF.

V and J are TRBV18 and TRBJ2-5; perhaps TRBD2 as D (6 bases). Germline lookup yields CDR1 KGHSH and CDR2 LQKENI. The CDR3 is 17 residues long. V lost 0 bases to trimming and J lost 5 bases, with 19 bases between them. The CDR3 protein is CASSPPRTGDLRETQYF. The CDR3 coding sequence is TGTGCCAGCTCACCACCGCGAACGGGGGATTTGCGGGAGACCCAGTACTTC.

This chain joins TRBV2 and TRBJ1-2, with 9 positions matching TRBD1. The CDR3 is 15 residues long. Germline V gene data show CDR1 as SNHLY and CDR2 as FYNNEI. The V gene end was trimmed by 7 bases and the J gene end by 7 bases; junction bases not matched to a gene: 13. The CDR3 loop reads CASNRPEQGARGYTF. In nucleotides, the CDR3 is TGTGCCAGCAATAGGCCCGAACAGGGGGCGCGTGGCTACACCTTC.

This chain links TRBV27 with TRBJ2-1; 7 nucleotides align to TRBD2. The junction had 6 bases not matched to a gene; V was cut back by 2 bases and J by 2 bases. The length of the CDR3 is 16 residues. Germline values: CDR1 MNHEY, CDR2 SMNVEV (reference sequence). The CDR3 region is CASSLATSSPYNEQFF. As DNA, the CDR3 is TGTGCCAGCAGTTTAGCGACTAGCTCTCCCTACAATGAGCAGTTCTTC.

The rearrangement uses TRBV2 and TRBJ2-2; perhaps TRBD1 as D (5 bases). CDR1 SNHLY and CDR2 FYNNEI come from the germline V gene. This CDR3 region has 16 residues. V was clipped by 4 bases and J by 2 bases, with 14 bases between them. CDR3 in DNA: TGTGCCAGCAGTGGTAGAGGCAGGGTTAACACCGGGGAGCTGTTTTTT. Protein: CASSGRGRVNTGELFF.

The rearrangement links TRBV14 to TRBJ1-3, with TRBD1 matching 11 bases. The germline V gene has CDR1 SGHDN and CDR2 FVKESK. This CDR3 spans 18 amino acids. J was trimmed by 0 bases and V by 0 bases; bases with no gene match: 4. Written as DNA, the CDR3 is TGTGCCAGCAGCCAAGAAAGAGGGACAGGGGGCTCTGGAAACACCATATATTTT. Its translation: CASSQERGTGGSGNTIYF.

The chain links TRBV27 to TRBJ2-7; weak D call: TRBD2 (5 bases). Trimming removed 8 bases from V and 3 bases from J, with 14 bases in between. Per germline, CDR1 MNHEY and CDR2 SMNVEV (reference sequence). This CDR3 is 13 amino acids long. The CDR3 region is CASRYGESYEQYF. For the CDR3, the DNA is TGTGCCAGCCGGTACGGGGAAAGCTACGAGCAGTACTTC.

The V gene is TRBV29-1, the J gene TRBJ1-3; D perhaps matches TRBD1 (6 bases). From germline, CDR1 is SQVTM and CDR2 ANQGSEA. Trimming shortened V by 4 bases and J by 6 bases, and 13 bases separated the two germline ends. This CDR3 is built from 13 residues. The CDR3, as DNA: TGCAGCGTTGCCGGGGGGGCGCAAAACACCATATATTTT. Translating gives CSVAGGAQNTIYF. Full variable domain (outside the CDR3, taken from reference TRBV29-1 and TRBJ1-3): SAVISQKPSRDICQRGTSLTIQCQVDSQVTMMFWYRQQPGQSLTLIATANQGSEATYESGFVIDKFPISRPNLTFSTLTVSNMSPEDSSIYLCSVAGGAQNTIYFGEGSWLTVV.